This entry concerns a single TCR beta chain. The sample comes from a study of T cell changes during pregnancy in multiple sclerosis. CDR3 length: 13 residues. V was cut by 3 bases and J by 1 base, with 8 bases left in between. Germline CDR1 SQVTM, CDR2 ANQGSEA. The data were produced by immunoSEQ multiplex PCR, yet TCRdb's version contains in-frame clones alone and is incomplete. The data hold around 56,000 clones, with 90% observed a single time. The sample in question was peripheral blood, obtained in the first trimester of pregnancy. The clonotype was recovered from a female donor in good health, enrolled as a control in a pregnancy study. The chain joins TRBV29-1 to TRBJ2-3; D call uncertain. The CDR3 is CSVEGWGTDTQYF. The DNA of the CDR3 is TGCAGCGTTGAGGGCTGGGGCACAGATACGCAGTATTTT.